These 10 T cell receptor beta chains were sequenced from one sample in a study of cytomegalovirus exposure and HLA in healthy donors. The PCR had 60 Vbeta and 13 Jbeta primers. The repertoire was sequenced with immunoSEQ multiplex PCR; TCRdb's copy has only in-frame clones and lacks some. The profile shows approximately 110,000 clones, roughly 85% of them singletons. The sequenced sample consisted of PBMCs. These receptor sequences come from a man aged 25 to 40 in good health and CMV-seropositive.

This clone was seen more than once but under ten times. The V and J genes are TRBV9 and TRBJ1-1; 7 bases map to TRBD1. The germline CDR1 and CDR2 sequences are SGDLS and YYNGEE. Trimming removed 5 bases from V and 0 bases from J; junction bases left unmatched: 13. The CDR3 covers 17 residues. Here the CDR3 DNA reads TGTGCCAGCAGTGGGACAGCAACAATTACTATGAACACTGAAGCTTTCTTT. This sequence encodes CASSGTATITMNTEAFF.

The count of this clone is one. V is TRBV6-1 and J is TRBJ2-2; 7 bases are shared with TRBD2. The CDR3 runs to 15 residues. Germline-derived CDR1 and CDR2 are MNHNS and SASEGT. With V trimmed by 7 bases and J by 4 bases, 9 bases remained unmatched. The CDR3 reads CASKKIAGPTGELFF. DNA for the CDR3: TGTGCCAGCAAGAAGATAGCGGGCCCCACCGGGGAGCTGTTTTTT.

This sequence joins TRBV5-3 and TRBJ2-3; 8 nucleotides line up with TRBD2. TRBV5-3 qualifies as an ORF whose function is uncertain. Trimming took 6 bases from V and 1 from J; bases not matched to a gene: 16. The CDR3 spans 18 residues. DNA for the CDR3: TGTGCCAGAACTAAGGGGAGCGGGGGAGACCTAGGCACAGATACGCAGTATTTT. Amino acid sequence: CARTKGSGGDLGTDTQYF.

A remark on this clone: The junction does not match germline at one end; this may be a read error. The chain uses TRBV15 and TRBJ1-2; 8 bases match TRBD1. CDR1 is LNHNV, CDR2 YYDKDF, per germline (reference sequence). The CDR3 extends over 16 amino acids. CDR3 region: CATSKTRTGINYGCTF. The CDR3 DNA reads TGTGCCACCAGCAAAACCCGGACAGGGATTAACTATGGCTGCACCTTC.

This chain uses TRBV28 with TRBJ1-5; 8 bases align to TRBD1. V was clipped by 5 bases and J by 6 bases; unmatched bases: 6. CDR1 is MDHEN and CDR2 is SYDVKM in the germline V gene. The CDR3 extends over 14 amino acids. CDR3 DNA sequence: TGTGCCAGCAGTCCAGGGGGCCGCGGTCAGCCCCAGCATTTT. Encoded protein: CASSPGGRGQPQHF.

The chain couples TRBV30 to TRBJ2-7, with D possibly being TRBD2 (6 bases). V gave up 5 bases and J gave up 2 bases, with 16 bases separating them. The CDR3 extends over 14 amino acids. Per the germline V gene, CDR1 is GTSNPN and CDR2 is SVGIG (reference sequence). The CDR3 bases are TGTGCCTGGTCCCGGGACTTCGGGGCCTACGAGCAGTACGTC. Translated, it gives CAWSRDFGAYEQYV.

CDR3 DNA sequence: TGTGCCAGCAGTTTAAGGGTGTCTAGCGGGGGGCTGGGGGAGACCCAGTACTTC. Translating gives CASSLRVSSGGLGETQYF. The rearrangement uses TRBV28 and TRBJ2-5, with 11 bases identical to TRBD2. Trimming at V came to 2 bases and at J to 5 bases, leaving 13 bases not matched to a gene. CDR1 and CDR2 from the germline V gene are MDHEN and SYDVKM. The length of the CDR3 is 18 residues.

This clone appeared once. The CDR3 DNA is TGTGCCAGCAGCTTACAGGGTACAGATACGCAGTATTTT. Protein sequence: CASSLQGTDTQYF. The chain joins TRBV7-7 to TRBJ2-3, with D possibly matching TRBD1 (5 bases). The CDR3 contains 13 residues. From germline, CDR1 is SSHAT and CDR2 FNYEAQ (reference sequence). Trimming removed 2 bases from V and 3 bases from J, with 6 bases in between.

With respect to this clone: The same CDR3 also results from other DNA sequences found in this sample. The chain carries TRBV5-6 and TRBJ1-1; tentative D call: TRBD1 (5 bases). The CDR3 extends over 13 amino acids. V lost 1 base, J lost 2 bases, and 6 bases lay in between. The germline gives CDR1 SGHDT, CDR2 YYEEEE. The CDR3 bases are TGTGCCAGCAGCTTGCAGGGAAACACTGAAGCTTTCTTT. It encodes CASSLQGNTEAFF.

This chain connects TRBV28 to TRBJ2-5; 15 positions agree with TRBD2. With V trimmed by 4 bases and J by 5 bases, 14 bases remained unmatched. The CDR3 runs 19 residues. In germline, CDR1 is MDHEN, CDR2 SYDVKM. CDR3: CASSSPGLAGGSRWETQYF. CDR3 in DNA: TGTGCCAGCAGTTCACCGGGACTAGCGGGAGGTTCCCGTTGGGAGACCCAGTACTTC.